The next 28 T cell receptor beta chains were all read from a single sample in a study of blood T cell repertoires in COVID-19. Sequencing was performed with immunoSEQ multiplex PCR; in TCRdb, only in-frame clones are kept and a portion is missing. The table has roughly 360,000 clones, about 87% seen once. Sequenced input: PBMCs or T cells enriched from blood (not recorded which). The receptors here all came from a man in his thirties or forties who had recovered from COVID-19.

This sequence joins TRBV10-3 and TRBJ1-1; 7 bases are a match to TRBD1. Losses at the gene ends were 5 bases for V and 5 bases for J; bases not matched to a gene: 8. Germline V gives CDR1 ENHRY, CDR2 SYGVKD. There are 14 residues in the CDR3. CDR3 bases: TGTGCCATCAGTACGAACCCAGGGGGTACTGAAGCTTTCTTT. This encodes CAISTNPGGTEAFF.

V is TRBV6-5 and J is TRBJ2-7; 8 nucleotides agree with TRBD2. The CDR3 is made up of 15 amino acids. Germline V gives CDR1 MNHEY, CDR2 SVGAGI. J lost 7 bases, V lost 5 bases, and 13 bases had no gene match. CDR3 sequence reads: CASSPASGIAGEQYF. The CDR3 coding sequence is TGTGCCAGCAGTCCCGCCTCGGGGATAGCGGGGGAGCAGTACTTC.

This rearrangement joins TRBV30 to TRBJ1-2; possibly TRBD1 for D (6 bases). This CDR3 has 13 amino acids. V was pared by 3 bases and J by 6 bases, with 14 bases between. The V gene's germline CDR1 is GTSNPN and CDR2 SVGIG (reference sequence). CDR3 DNA: TGTGCCTGGAGCAGGCGGGGGCGTAATGGCTACACCTTC. It codes for CAWSRRGRNGYTF.

V and J are TRBV12-3 or TRBV12-4 and TRBJ1-6; the D is unclear. Trimming stripped 2 bases from V and 9 bases from J, with 5 bases between. This CDR3 has 12 amino acids. In DNA, the CDR3 is TGTGCCAGCAGTTTATACTCTTCACCCCTCCACTTT. It is translated as CASSLYSSPLHF.

This chain connects TRBV7-2 to TRBJ1-5, with D possibly being TRBD1 (5 bases). Trimming stripped 1 base from V and 2 bases from J, with 9 bases between. The CDR3 length is 15 residues. Germline V gene sequence: CDR1 SGHTA, CDR2 FQGNSA. The CDR3 loop reads CASSLDGGGNQPQHF. For the CDR3, the DNA is TGTGCCAGCAGCTTAGACGGGGGGGGCAATCAGCCCCAGCATTTT.

This clone was recorded once. This chain joins TRBV29-1 and TRBJ1-2; weak D call: TRBD1 (5 bases). Trimming removed 7 bases from V and 3 bases from J, with 15 bases in between. Germline V gene lookup returns CDR1 SQVTM and CDR2 ANQGSEA. The CDR3 loop spans 13 amino acids. The CDR3 DNA reads TGCAGCGCCAGGGCGCCGGGGGACTATGGCTACACCTTC. Protein sequence: CSARAPGDYGYTF.

This clone was found once. V and J are TRBV28 and TRBJ1-2; TRBD1 matches 8 bases. The CDR3 contains 13 residues. Germline CDR1 MDHEN, CDR2 SYDVKM. J was trimmed by 3 bases and V by 8 bases; bases with no gene match: 5. CDR3 protein: CASFRGPDYGYTF. CDR3 in DNA: TGTGCCAGCTTCAGGGGGCCGGACTATGGCTACACCTTC.

The chain employs TRBV7-2 and TRBJ1-5; the match to TRBD1 covers 9 bases. Germline loops: CDR1 SGHTA, CDR2 FQGNSA. The CDR3 has 16 amino acids. Trimming took 5 bases from V and 3 from J; bases not matched to a gene: 8. The CDR3 loop is CASSPGTGSDNQPQHF. The CDR3 nucleotides are TGTGCCAGCAGCCCAGGGACAGGGTCGGACAATCAGCCCCAGCATTTT.

The CDR3 region has the DNA TGTGCCAGCTCACCGGGCACAGGGGACGTTGCCGGCTACACCTTC. Its protein is CASSPGTGDVAGYTF. This rearrangement joins TRBV18 to TRBJ1-2, with TRBD1 matching over 7 bases. The CDR3 has 15 amino acids. Trimming removed 3 bases from V and 8 bases from J; junction bases left unmatched: 12. Germline V gene sequence: CDR1 KGHSH, CDR2 LQKENI. The whole variable domain, remainder taken from reference TRBV18 and TRBJ1-2, is NAGVMQNPRHLVRRRGQEARLRCSPMKGHSHVYWYRQLPEEGLKFMVYLQKENIIDESGMPKERFSAEFPKEGPSILRIQQVVRGDSAAYFCASSPGTGDVAGYTFGSGTRLTVV.

The DNA of the CDR3 is TGTGCCAGCAGTGAAGTAGGTTTCAGGGGGCAGGAGACCCAGTACTTC. Translating gives CASSEVGFRGQETQYF. V and J are TRBV2 and TRBJ2-5, with 8 bases matching TRBD1. CDR3 length: 16 amino acids. V shed 1 base and J 5 bases; nucleotides not matched to a gene: 9. Germline-derived CDR1 and CDR2 are SNHLY and FYNNEI.

Only one count was recorded for this clone. The chain carries TRBV19 and TRBJ2-3, with D tentatively TRBD1 (5 bases). The CDR3 extends over 15 amino acids. Deletions cut 2 bases from V and 0 bases from J, with 9 bases between. The V gene's germline CDR1 is LNHDA and CDR2 SQIVND (reference sequence). The CDR3, as DNA: TGTGCCAGTAGTATACAGGGCCAGAGCACAGATACGCAGTATTTT. Amino acids: CASSIQGQSTDTQYF.

In this sample, this clone turned up a few times. J is TRBJ1-4 and V is TRBV9, with 7 bases lining up with TRBD1. The germline V gene encodes CDR1 SGDLS and CDR2 YYNGEE. The ends lost 7 bases at V and 7 bases at J; junction bases unmatched: 7. This CDR3 is built from 13 residues. In nucleotides, the CDR3 is TGTGCCAGCTCACAGGGGCTCGGTGAAAAACTGTTTTTT. This gives the protein CASSQGLGEKLFF.

The chain employs TRBV20-1 and TRBJ1-1, with D hard to call. Trimming took off 6 bases at V and 5 bases at J, with 10 bases between the two ends. Looked up from germline, CDR1 is DFQATT and CDR2 is SNEGSKA (reference sequence). This CDR3 spans 11 amino acids. CDR3 residues: CSAPRDTEAFF. The CDR3 DNA follows: TGCAGTGCACCGAGGGATACTGAAGCTTTCTTT.

This sequence joins TRBV15 and TRBJ2-2; 10 nucleotides align to TRBD1. CDR3 size: 15 residues. V lost 5 bases and J lost 4; bases outside the gene matches: 4. Per germline, CDR1 LNHNV and CDR2 YYDKDF (reference sequence). The CDR3 is CATSSDRGVTGELFF. The DNA for the CDR3 is TGTGCCACCAGCTCGGACAGGGGGGTCACCGGGGAGCTGTTTTTT.

In DNA, the CDR3 is TGTGCCTGGAGTGGGGGGACTGGCAATGAGCAGTTCTTC. It specifies CAWSGGTGNEQFF. This chain connects TRBV30 to TRBJ2-1, with D possibly being TRBD2 (6 bases). The CDR3 length is 13 residues. Germline V gene lookup returns CDR1 GTSNPN and CDR2 SVGIG (reference sequence). Trimming took off 1 base at V and 6 bases at J, with 10 bases between the two ends.

This clone was detected once. The same CDR3 arises from other DNA sequences in this sample as well. This sequence joins TRBV12-3 or TRBV12-4 and TRBJ1-4; 7 bases map to TRBD1. V trimming: 6 bases; J trimming: 8 bases; junction bases outside the gene matches: 6. This CDR3 has 13 amino acids. CDR3 loop: CASSRDRVEKLFF. The CDR3 DNA sequence: TGTGCCAGCAGCCGAGACAGGGTAGAAAAACTGTTTTTT.

This chain connects TRBV11-2 to TRBJ1-4; D not certain. The germline V gene encodes CDR1 SGHAT and CDR2 FQNNGV. The CDR3 runs 17 residues. The V and J ends lost 4 bases and 4 bases respectively, with 19 bases between them. Written as DNA, the CDR3 is TGTGCCAGCAGCTACTGGTCCACGCCTTCTTATAATGAAAAACTGTTTTTT. Its protein is CASSYWSTPSYNEKLFF.

This rearrangement joins TRBV15 to TRBJ2-7; 9 bases are a match to TRBD1. Germline lookup yields CDR1 LNHNV and CDR2 YYDKDF (reference sequence). The CDR3 consists of 15 residues. Trimming cost V 2 bases and J 6 bases; bases outside gene matches: 8. DNA of the CDR3: TGTGCCACCAGCAGAACCGGGACAGGGTACGGCGAGCAGTACTTC. It translates to CATSRTGTGYGEQYF.

This clone occurred once. The chain is built from TRBV25-1 and TRBJ2-1, with TRBD2 identical over 7 bases. V trimming: 7 bases; J trimming: 6 bases; junction bases outside the gene matches: 6. From germline, CDR1 is MGHDK and CDR2 SYGVNS. This CDR3 is 13 amino acids long. For the CDR3, the DNA is TGTGCCAGCACTTTAGCGGGCCTCAATGAGCAGTTCTTC. This encodes CASTLAGLNEQFF. Complete variable domain (other parts from reference TRBV25-1 and TRBJ2-1): EADIYQTPRYLVIGTGKKITLECSQTMGHDKMYWYQQDPGMELHLIHYSYGVNSTEKGDLSSESTVSRIRTEHFPLTLESARPSHTSQYLCASTLAGLNEQFFGPGTRLTVL.

A single count supports this clone. This sequence joins TRBV7-3 and TRBJ2-2; D unresolved. This CDR3 has 14 amino acids. The germline V and J ends were trimmed by 2 bases and 1 base, with 5 bases remaining between them. Germline V lookup: CDR1 SGHTA, CDR2 FQGTGA. In DNA form, the CDR3 reads TGTGCCAGCAGCTTACTAGAGAACACCGGGGAGCTGTTTTTT. It translates to CASSLLENTGELFF.

This clone has more than one count but fewer than ten. Other nucleotide sequences in the sample specify the same CDR3. The chain couples TRBV2 to TRBJ1-5; D is perhaps TRBD1 (6 bases). V was shortened by 7 bases and J by 1 base, with 8 bases between the two germline ends. CDR1 and CDR2 from the germline V gene are SNHLY and FYNNEI. The CDR3 consists of 13 residues. CDR3 loop: CASKGDSNQPQHF. As DNA, the CDR3 is TGTGCCAGCAAGGGGGACAGCAATCAGCCCCAGCATTTT. The variable domain in full, with the rest retrieved from reference TRBV2 and TRBJ1-5, is EPEVTQTPSHQVTQMGQEVILRCVPISNHLYFYWYRQILGQKVEFLVSFYNNEISEKSEIFDDQFSVERPDGSNFTLKIRSTKLEDSAMYFCASKGDSNQPQHFGDGTRLSIL.

This chain links TRBV4-1 with TRBJ1-5; D is unclear. This CDR3 region has 15 residues. Germline V gene lookup returns CDR1 MGHRA and CDR2 YSYEKL. Trimming removed 3 bases from V and 7 bases from J, with 16 bases in between. CDR3 sequence reads: CASSQQGLVEQPQHF. CDR3 in DNA: TGCGCCAGCAGCCAGCAAGGCCTAGTGGAACAGCCCCAGCATTTT.

The chain employs TRBV6-1 and TRBJ1-2; D is possibly TRBD1 (6 bases). Germline V gives CDR1 MNHNS, CDR2 SASEGT. The V end was cut by 5 bases, the J end by 3 bases, with 13 bases between. CDR3 length: 14 residues. In DNA, the CDR3 is TGTGCCAGCAGTACAACAGGGATCTACTATGGCTACACCTTC. Its translation is CASSTTGIYYGYTF.

The chain joins TRBV18 to TRBJ1-2; 7 nucleotides align to TRBD1. This CDR3 comprises 19 residues. Germline V gene data show CDR1 as KGHSH and CDR2 as LQKENI. The junction had 22 bases not matched to a gene; V was cut back by 3 bases and J by 6 bases. The CDR3 loop reads CASSPDGRQGPSRLHGYTF. The CDR3 bases are TGTGCCAGCTCACCGGACGGACGACAGGGTCCGTCCCGCCTTCATGGCTACACCTTC.

Here the CDR3 reads CASSQGAYSGANVLTF. CDR3 DNA: TGCGCCAGCAGTCAGGGGGCCTACTCTGGGGCCAACGTCCTGACTTTC. This sequence joins TRBV4-1 and TRBJ2-6, with 8 positions matching TRBD1. After removal of 6 bases from V and 0 bases from J, the junction contained 4 bases not matched to a gene. Per germline, CDR1 MGHRA and CDR2 YSYEKL. The CDR3 consists of 16 residues.

This clone showed up just a few times. This chain connects TRBV7-8 to TRBJ1-4; D gene ambiguous. The germline gives CDR1 SGHVS, CDR2 FQNEAQ. This CDR3 is built from 13 residues. V lost 8 bases and J lost 7, with 14 bases in between. CDR3 nucleotides: TGTGCCAGCCGCGGGCGTTGGAGTGAAAAACTGTTTTTT. Protein: CASRGRWSEKLFF.

V and J are TRBV5-5 and TRBJ1-6, with 8 bases fitting TRBD1. Unmatched junction bases numbered 9, after V lost 1 base and J lost 6 bases. Germline V gene sequence: CDR1 SGHKS, CDR2 YYEKEE (reference sequence). CDR3 size: 17 residues. Written as DNA, the CDR3 is TGTGCCAGCAGCTTGTTAGGGTCTGGACAGGGTAATTCACCCCTCCACTTT. This encodes CASSLLGSGQGNSPLHF. Variable domain in full (rest from reference TRBV5-5 and TRBJ1-6): DAGVTQSPTHLIKTRGQQVTLRCSPISGHKSVSWYQQVLGQGPQFIFQYYEKEERGRGNFPDRFSARQFPNYSSELNVNALLLGDSALYLCASSLLGSGQGNSPLHFGNGTRLTVT.

This clone was observed a handful of times. The rearrangement joins TRBV30 to TRBJ2-4; D perhaps matches TRBD2 (6 bases). CDR1 GTSNPN and CDR2 SVGIG come from the germline V gene (reference sequence). The CDR3 runs 13 residues. The germline V and J ends were trimmed by 4 bases and 15 bases, with 22 bases remaining between them. CDR3 bases: TGTGCCTGGAATAGCGGCTTGGGGCAGGAAAGGTACTTC. Amino acid sequence: CAWNSGLGQERYF. The full variable domain, its missing parts supplied by reference TRBV30 and TRBJ2-4, is SQTIHQWPATLVQPVGSPLSLECTVEGTSNPNLYWYRQAAGRGLQLLFYSVGIGQISSEVPQNLSASRPQDRQFILSSKKLLLSDSGFYLCAWNSGLGQERYFGAGTRLSVL.